The T cell receptor (beta chain) described here comes from a study of PD-1 and CTLA-4 blockade in melanoma. Only in-frame clones appear in the TCRdb table, and some are missing; sequencing was by immunoSEQ multiplex PCR. The sample lists 25,000 to 40,000 clones; 88% were seen once. The V gene's germline CDR1 is LGHNA and CDR2 YSLEER. Trimming shortened V by 1 base and J by 6 bases, and 2 bases separated the two germline ends. The CDR3 consists of 11 residues. J is TRBJ2-3 and V is TRBV4-3; the D is unclear. The specimen was CD8+ T cells from peripheral blood, collected from a patient given anti-PD-1 treatment. This receptor was identified in a human donor with melanoma. CDR3 residues: CASSQGDTQYF. The CDR3 DNA reads as TGCGCCAGCAGCCAAGGTGATACGCAGTATTTT.